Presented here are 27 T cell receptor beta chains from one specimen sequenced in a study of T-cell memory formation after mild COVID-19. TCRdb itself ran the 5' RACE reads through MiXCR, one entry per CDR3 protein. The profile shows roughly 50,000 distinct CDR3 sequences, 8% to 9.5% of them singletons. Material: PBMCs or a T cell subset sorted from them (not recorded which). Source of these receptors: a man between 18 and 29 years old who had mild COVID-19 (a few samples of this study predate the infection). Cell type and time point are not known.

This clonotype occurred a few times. As DNA, the CDR3 is TGTGCCAGCAGTTTGAGAGGGGCGAACTACGAGCAGTACGTC. It is translated as CASSLRGANYEQYV. The V call is TRBV28, the J call TRBJ2-7; D possibly uses TRBD1 or TRBD2 (5 bases each). This CDR3 spans 14 amino acids. The V and J ends lost 3 bases and 3 bases respectively, with 12 bases between them. Germline V gene data show CDR1 as MDHEN and CDR2 as SYDVKM.

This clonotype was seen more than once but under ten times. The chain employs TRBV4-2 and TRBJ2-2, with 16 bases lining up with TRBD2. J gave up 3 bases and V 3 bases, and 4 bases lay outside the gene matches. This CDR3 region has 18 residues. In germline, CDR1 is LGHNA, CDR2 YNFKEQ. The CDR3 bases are TGTGCCAGCAGCCAGGGACTAGCGGGGGGGACGGACACCGGGGAGCTGTTTTTT. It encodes CASSQGLAGGTDTGELFF.

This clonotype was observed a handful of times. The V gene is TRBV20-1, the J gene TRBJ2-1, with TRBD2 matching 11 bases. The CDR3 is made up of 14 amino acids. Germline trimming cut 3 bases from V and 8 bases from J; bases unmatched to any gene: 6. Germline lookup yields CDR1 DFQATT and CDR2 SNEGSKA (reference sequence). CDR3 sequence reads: CSASIAGGWDEQFF. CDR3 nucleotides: TGCAGTGCTAGCATAGCGGGGGGGTGGGATGAGCAGTTCTTC.

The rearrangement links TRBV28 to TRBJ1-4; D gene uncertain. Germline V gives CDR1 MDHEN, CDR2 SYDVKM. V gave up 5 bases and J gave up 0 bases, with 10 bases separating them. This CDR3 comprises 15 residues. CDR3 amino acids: CASSPIRATNEKLFF. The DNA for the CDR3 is TGTGCCAGCAGTCCTATTAGAGCAACTAATGAAAAACTGTTTTTT.

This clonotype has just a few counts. The CDR3 region is CASSAPDSSPSLGYTF. As DNA, the CDR3 is TGCGCCAGCAGCGCCCCGGACAGTTCCCCCTCTCTTGGCTACACCTTC. The chain couples TRBV5-1 to TRBJ1-2; perhaps TRBD1 as D (6 bases). CDR1 is SGHRS and CDR2 is YFSETQ in the germline V gene. This CDR3 contains 16 residues. Trimming took 4 bases from V and 7 from J, leaving 23 bases between them.

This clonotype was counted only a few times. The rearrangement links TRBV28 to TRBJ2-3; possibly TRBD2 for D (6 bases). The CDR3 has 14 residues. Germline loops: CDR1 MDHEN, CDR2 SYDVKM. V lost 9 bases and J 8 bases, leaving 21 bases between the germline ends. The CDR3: CARGEAGLRGTQYF. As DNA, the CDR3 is TGTGCCAGGGGGGAGGCAGGGCTCCGCGGTACGCAGTATTTT.

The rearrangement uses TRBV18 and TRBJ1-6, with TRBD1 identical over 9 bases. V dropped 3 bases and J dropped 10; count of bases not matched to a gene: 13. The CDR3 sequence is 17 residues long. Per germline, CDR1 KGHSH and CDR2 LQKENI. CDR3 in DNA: TGTGCCAGCTCACCCCCCTTCTCGGACAGGGGAGCCTCACCCCTCCACTTT. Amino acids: CASSPPFSDRGASPLHF.

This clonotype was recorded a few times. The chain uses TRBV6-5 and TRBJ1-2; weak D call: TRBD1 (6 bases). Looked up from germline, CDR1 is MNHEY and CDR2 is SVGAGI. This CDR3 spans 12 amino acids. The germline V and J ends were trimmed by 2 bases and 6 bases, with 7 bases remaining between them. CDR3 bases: TGTGCCAGCAGTTACAGGGGGAATGGCTACACCTTC. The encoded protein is CASSYRGNGYTF.

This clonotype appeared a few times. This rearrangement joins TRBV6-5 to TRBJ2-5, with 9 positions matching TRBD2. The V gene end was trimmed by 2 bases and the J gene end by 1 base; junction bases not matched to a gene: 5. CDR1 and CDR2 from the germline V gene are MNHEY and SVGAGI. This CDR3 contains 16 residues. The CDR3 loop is CASSYVGGGAQETQYF. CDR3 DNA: TGTGCCAGCAGTTACGTGGGCGGGGGGGCCCAAGAGACCCAGTACTTC.

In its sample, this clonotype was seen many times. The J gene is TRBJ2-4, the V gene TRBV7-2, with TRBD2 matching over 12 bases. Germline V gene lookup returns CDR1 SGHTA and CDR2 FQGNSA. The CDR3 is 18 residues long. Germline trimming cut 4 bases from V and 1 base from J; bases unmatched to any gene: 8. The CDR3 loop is CASSYGLAGTQAKNIQYF. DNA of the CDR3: TGTGCCAGCAGCTACGGACTAGCGGGAACACAGGCCAAAAACATTCAGTACTTC.

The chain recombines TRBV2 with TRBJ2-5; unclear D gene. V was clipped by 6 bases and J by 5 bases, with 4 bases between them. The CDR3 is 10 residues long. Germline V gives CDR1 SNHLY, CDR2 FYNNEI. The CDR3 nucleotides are TGTGCCAGCAGGATGGAGACCCAGTACTTC. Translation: CASRMETQYF.

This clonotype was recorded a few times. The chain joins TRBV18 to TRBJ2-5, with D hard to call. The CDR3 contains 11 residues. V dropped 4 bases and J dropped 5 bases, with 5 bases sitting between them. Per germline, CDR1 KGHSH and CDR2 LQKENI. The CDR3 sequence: CASSRTETQYF. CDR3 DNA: TGTGCCAGCTCACGCACGGAGACCCAGTACTTC.

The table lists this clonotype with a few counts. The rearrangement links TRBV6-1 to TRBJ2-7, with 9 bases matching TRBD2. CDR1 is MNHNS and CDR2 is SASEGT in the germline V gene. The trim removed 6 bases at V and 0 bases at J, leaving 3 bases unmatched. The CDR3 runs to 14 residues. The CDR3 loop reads CASRPTSGSYEQYF. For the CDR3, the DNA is TGTGCCAGCAGGCCGACTAGCGGCTCCTACGAGCAGTACTTC.

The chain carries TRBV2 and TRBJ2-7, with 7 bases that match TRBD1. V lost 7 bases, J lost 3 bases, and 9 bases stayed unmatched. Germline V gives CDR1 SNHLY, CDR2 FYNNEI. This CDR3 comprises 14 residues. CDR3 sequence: CASNPQGSGYEQYF. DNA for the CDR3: TGTGCCAGCAACCCACAGGGGTCGGGCTACGAGCAGTACTTC.

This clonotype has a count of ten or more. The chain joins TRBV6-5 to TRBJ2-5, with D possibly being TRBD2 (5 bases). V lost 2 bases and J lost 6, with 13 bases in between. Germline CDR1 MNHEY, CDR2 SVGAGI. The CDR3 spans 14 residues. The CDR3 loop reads CASSYLGGRQTQYF. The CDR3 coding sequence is TGTGCCAGCAGTTACCTCGGAGGCAGACAGACCCAGTACTTC.

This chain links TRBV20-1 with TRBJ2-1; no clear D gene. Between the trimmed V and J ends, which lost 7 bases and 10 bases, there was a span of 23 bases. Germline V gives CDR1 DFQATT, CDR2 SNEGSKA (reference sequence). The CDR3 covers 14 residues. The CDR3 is CSGPPLLGSREQFF. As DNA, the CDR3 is TGCAGTGGACCTCCGCTCCTCGGGTCCCGCGAGCAGTTCTTC.

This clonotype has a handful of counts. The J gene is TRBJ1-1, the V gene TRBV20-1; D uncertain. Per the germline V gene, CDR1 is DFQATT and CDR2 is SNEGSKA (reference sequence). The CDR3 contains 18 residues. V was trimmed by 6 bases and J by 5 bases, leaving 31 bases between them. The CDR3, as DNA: TGCAGTGCCGCCGCCGAGTACAGAATCTTGCGGGGAGGGACTGAAGCTTTCTTT. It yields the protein CSAAAEYRILRGGTEAFF.

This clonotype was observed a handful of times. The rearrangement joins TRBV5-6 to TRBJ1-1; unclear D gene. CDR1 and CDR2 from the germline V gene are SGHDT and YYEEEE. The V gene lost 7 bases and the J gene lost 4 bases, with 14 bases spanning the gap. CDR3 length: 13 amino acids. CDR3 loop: CASAAASVTEAFF. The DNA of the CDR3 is TGTGCCAGCGCCGCCGCTTCGGTCACTGAAGCTTTCTTT.

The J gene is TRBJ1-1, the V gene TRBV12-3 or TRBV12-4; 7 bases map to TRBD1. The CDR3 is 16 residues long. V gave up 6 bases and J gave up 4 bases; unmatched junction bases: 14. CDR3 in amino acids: CASSPWGGQLATEAFF. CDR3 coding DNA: TGTGCCAGCAGCCCTTGGGGGGGACAGTTGGCCACTGAAGCTTTCTTT.

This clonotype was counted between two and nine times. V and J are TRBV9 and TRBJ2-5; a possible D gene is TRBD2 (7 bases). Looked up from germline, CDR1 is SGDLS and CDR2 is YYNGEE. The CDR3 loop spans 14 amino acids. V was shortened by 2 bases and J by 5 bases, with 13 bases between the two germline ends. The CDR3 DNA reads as TGTGCCAGCAGCGTCGGGGGGCTAACGGAGACCCAGTACTTC. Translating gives CASSVGGLTETQYF.

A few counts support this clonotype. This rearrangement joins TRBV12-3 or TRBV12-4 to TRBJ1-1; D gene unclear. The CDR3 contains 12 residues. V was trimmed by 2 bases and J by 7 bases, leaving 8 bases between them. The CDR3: CASSLLNGEAFF. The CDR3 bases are TGTGCCAGCAGTTTATTAAATGGTGAAGCTTTCTTT.

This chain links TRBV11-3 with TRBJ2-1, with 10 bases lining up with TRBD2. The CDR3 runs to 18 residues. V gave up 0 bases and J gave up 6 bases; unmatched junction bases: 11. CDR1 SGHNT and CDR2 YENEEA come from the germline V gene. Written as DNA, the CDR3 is TGTGCCAGCAGCTTAGATCAGGGAGGGACTAGCGCGGGCAATGAGCAGTTCTTC. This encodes CASSLDQGGTSAGNEQFF.

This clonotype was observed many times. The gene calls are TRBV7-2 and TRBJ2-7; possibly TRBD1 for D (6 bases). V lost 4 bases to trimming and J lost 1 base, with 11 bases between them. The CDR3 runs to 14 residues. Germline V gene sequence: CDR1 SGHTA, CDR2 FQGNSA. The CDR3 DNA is TGTGCCAGCAGCTCCAGGCAGGGGTCCTACGAGCAGTACTTC. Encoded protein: CASSSRQGSYEQYF.

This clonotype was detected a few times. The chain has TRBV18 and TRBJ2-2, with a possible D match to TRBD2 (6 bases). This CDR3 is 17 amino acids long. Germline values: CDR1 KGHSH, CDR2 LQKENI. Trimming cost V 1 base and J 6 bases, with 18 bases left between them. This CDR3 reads CASSPRGLSKVAGELFF. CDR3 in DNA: TGTGCCAGCTCACCACGGGGACTCAGTAAAGTGGCCGGGGAGCTGTTTTTT.

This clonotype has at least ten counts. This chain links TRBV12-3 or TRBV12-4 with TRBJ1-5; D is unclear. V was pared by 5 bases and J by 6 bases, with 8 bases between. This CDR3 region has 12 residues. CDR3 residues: CASSPFIQPQHF. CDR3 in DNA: TGTGCCAGCAGTCCATTTATTCAGCCCCAGCATTTT.

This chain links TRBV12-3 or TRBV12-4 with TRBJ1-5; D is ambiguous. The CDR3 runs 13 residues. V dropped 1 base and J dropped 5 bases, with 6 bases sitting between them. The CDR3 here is CASSLERDQPQHF. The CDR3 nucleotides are TGTGCCAGCAGTTTAGAAAGGGATCAGCCCCAGCATTTT.

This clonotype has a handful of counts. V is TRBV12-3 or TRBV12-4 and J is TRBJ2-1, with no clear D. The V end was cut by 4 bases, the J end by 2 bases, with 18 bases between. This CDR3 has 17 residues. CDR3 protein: CASSYSPQSTPYNEQFF. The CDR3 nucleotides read TGTGCCAGCAGTTATAGCCCTCAGAGTACCCCCTACAATGAGCAGTTCTTC.